The present T cell receptor (beta chain) was sequenced within a study of regulatory T cells in long-lasting Graves disease. The CDR3 has 16 amino acids. The V gene's germline CDR1 is KGHSH and CDR2 LQKENI. Trimming took 3 bases from V and 3 from J; bases not matched to a gene: 9. CDR3 regions were amplified by Arm-PCR using iRepertoire HTBI primers to build TCR beta libraries. Per the original methods: Identification yielded around 68 TRBV and 14 TRBJ segments across samples. TCRdb used MiXCR to reprocess the multiplex PCR reads, holding one entry per CDR3 protein. The V and J calls shown here were made by TCRdb, not taken from the authors' results. Of about 430,000 distinct CDR3 sequences listed, roughly 15% are singletons. The time point was: newly diagnosed GD, antithyroid drugs for less than 3 months. Isolated PBMC RNA provided the starting material for the TCR library. This clonotype occurred many times.

These data also featured in a second study, about T cells in Graves' hyperthyroidism and ophthalmopathy. This second study says: Primed by the HTBI set, a first-round RT-PCR was run on the TCR CDR3. Progression to ophthalmopathy was predicted a median of roughly 6.6 months early.

This TCR was sampled from a woman between 35 and 50 years old with Graves disease. The sequencing used peripheral blood mononuclear cells (PBMCs), collected at new diagnosis, from a patient treated with antithyroid drugs. V and J are TRBV18 and TRBJ1-1; 8 bases match TRBD1. The CDR3 region has the DNA TGTGCCAGCTCACCGTTCACAGGGGGGGCGGACACTGAAGCTTTCTTT. Translation gives CASSPFTGGADTEAFF.